The clone carrying this T cell receptor beta chain was recorded a few times. The source of the sample is a study of blood T cell repertoires in COVID-19. Whole-study context: From T cells, B-cell-depleted T cells, or PBMCs came the material, which was cDNA or gDNA.

The CDR3 has 16 residues. The germline gives CDR1 SGHRS, CDR2 YFSETQ. V was trimmed by 0 bases and J by 4 bases, leaving 14 bases between them. Sequencing was performed with immunoSEQ multiplex PCR; in TCRdb, only in-frame clones are kept and a portion is missing. Of 150,000 to 200,000 clones detected, about four fifths appear once; the ten largest clones hold 9.5% to 11%. The source material was peripheral blood. The chain carries TRBV5-1 and TRBJ2-1, with D tentatively TRBD1 (5 bases). This TCR was recovered from a man aged 55 to 70 with active or convalescent COVID-19. CDR3 in DNA: TGCGCCAGCAGCTTGGAAGGCAGGGTGGCATACAATGAGCAGTTCTTC. It encodes CASSLEGRVAYNEQFF.